The TCR beta chain described here comes from a study of regulatory T cells in long-lasting Graves disease. General observations from the study: Sampling was limited to peripheral blood rather than thyroid tissue. Among persistent patients, a larger number of public clonotypes were shared (about 3,000) than among newly diagnosed patients (approximately 970). Lower TCR diversity was seen in persistent Graves' patients than in newly diagnosed ones.

This sample's time point: persistent/refractory GD, antithyroid drugs over 5 years with positive TRAb. The TCR library was made from RNA that had been extracted from PBMCs in TRIzol. This clonotype showed up just a few times. Its matching antigen is unknown. Trimming left V 4 bases short and J 6 bases short, with 16 bases between. Germline values: CDR1 SEHNR, CDR2 FQNEAQ (reference sequence). This CDR3 region has 14 residues. HTBI primers from iRepertoire and Arm-PCR of CDR3 regions yielded the TCR beta libraries. TCRdb re-called the multiplex PCR reads with MiXCR, one entry per CDR3 protein. Of 350,000 to 450,000 distinct CDR3 sequences listed, 20% to 25% are singletons.

Specimen: peripheral blood mononuclear cells (PBMCs), collected when the disease was refractory, from a patient treated with antithyroid drugs. This receptor was obtained from a woman in her thirties or forties with Graves disease. The chain couples TRBV7-9 to TRBJ2-7; possibly TRBD2 for D (5 bases). Here the CDR3 reads CASSSKHAAGEQYF. In DNA, the CDR3 is TGTGCCAGCAGCTCTAAACACGCCGCGGGCGAGCAGTACTTC.